Each of the 23 T cell receptor beta chains below was sequenced from the same sample in a study of blood T cell repertoires in COVID-19. Clones were read by immunoSEQ multiplex PCR, and TCRdb kept only the in-frame ones, dropping some. The data show around 140,000 clones, 84% seen once. Material: PBMCs or T cells enriched from blood (not recorded which). These receptors all stem from a woman aged 45 to 65 with acute COVID-19.

The CDR3: CASSYSIDWTVEDYYEQYF. The CDR3 nucleotides read TGTGCCAGCAGTTACTCGATCGATTGGACAGTAGAAGACTACTACGAGCAGTACTTC. The rearrangement links TRBV6-2 or TRBV6-3 to TRBJ2-7; D is perhaps TRBD1 (6 bases). V was shortened by 0 bases and J by 3 bases, with 24 bases between the two germline ends. Germline CDR1 and CDR2: MNHEY and SVGEGT. The CDR3 extends over 19 amino acids.

The chain combines TRBV29-1 with TRBJ2-7; TRBD2 agrees at 11 bases. V was clipped by 6 bases and J by 4 bases; unmatched bases: 8. The CDR3 runs 14 residues. Germline assignment: CDR1 SQVTM and CDR2 ANQGSEA. This CDR3 reads CSVDYGTSGYEQYF. The CDR3 DNA is TGCAGCGTGGATTACGGGACTAGCGGATACGAGCAGTACTTC.

This clone was observed a single time. This chain joins TRBV7-2 and TRBJ2-5; TRBD2 matches at 14 bases. V lost 3 bases and J lost 4; bases outside the gene matches: 7. This CDR3 region has 17 residues. Germline V gene lookup returns CDR1 SGHTA and CDR2 FQGNSA. The CDR3 DNA reads as TGTGCCAGCAGCTTCATTTATGGACTAGCGGGAGGAGAGACCCAGTACTTC. Translating gives CASSFIYGLAGGETQYF.

This chain links TRBV11-3 with TRBJ1-2; perhaps TRBD1 as D (6 bases). CDR3 size: 12 residues. From germline, CDR1 is SGHNT and CDR2 YENEEA. V lost 1 base and J 12 bases, leaving 12 bases between the germline ends. CDR3 bases: TGTGCCAGCAGCTTAGGAACAGGGCCACACACCTTC. Its translation is CASSLGTGPHTF.

The count of this clone is one. The genes are TRBV6-5 and TRBJ1-1, with D unresolved. Per germline, CDR1 MNHEY and CDR2 SVGAGI. Trimming removed 5 bases from V and 1 base from J, with 11 bases in between. This CDR3 is 14 amino acids long. For the CDR3, the DNA is TGTGCCAGCAGTCCCTCTTGGGCGAACACTGAAGCTTTCTTT. Protein product: CASSPSWANTEAFF.

The J gene is TRBJ1-1, the V gene TRBV7-6; 10 bases map to TRBD1. The germline CDR1 and CDR2 sequences are SGHVS and FNYEAQ. The CDR3 spans 15 residues. The V segment lost 4 bases and the J segment 4 bases; nucleotides outside the gene matches: 6. CDR3 sequence: CASSWGQGFFTEAFF. CDR3 in DNA: TGTGCCAGCAGCTGGGGACAGGGGTTCTTCACTGAAGCTTTCTTT.

V usage is TRBV12-3 or TRBV12-4 and J usage is TRBJ2-2; D is undetermined. This CDR3 region has 12 residues. Trimming pared 5 bases from V and 2 bases from J, leaving 3 bases between. The CDR3 DNA reads as TGTGCCAGCAGTACAAACACCGGGGAGCTGTTTTTT. It codes for CASSTNTGELFF.

The chain carries TRBV18 and TRBJ2-7, with 13 bases lining up with TRBD2. There are 16 residues in the CDR3. Germline V gene lookup returns CDR1 KGHSH and CDR2 LQKENI. V trimming: 5 bases; J trimming: 5 bases; junction bases outside the gene matches: 9. The DNA for the CDR3 is TGTGCCAGCTCAGGGGGGACTAGCGGGATCGAAAACGAGCAGTACTTC. As protein: CASSGGTSGIENEQYF.

The chain carries TRBV9 and TRBJ2-2; weak D call: TRBD1 (5 bases). Germline assignment: CDR1 SGDLS and CDR2 YYNGEE. The CDR3 covers 14 residues. V gave up 3 bases and J gave up 2 bases, with 8 bases separating them. CDR3: CASSAQGNTGELFF. CDR3 in DNA: TGTGCCAGCAGCGCCCAGGGTAACACCGGGGAGCTGTTTTTT.

The rearrangement uses TRBV2 and TRBJ1-1, with 8 bases lining up with TRBD1. Germline V gene sequence: CDR1 SNHLY, CDR2 FYNNEI. V gave up 11 bases and J gave up 4 bases; unmatched junction bases: 9. The CDR3 runs 13 residues. Here the CDR3 DNA reads TGTGCCGCTGGACAGGGCCTGGGCACTGAAGCTTTCTTT. Amino acid sequence: CAAGQGLGTEAFF.

Only a few counts were recorded for this clone. The rearrangement joins TRBV5-6 to TRBJ2-7, with D possibly TRBD2 on 6 matching bases. Germline V gene lookup returns CDR1 SGHDT and CDR2 YYEEEE. The V gene lost 4 bases and the J gene lost 5 bases, with 22 bases spanning the gap. The length of the CDR3 is 16 residues. CDR3 residues: CASSAQWRAPRNEQYF. CDR3 sequence (DNA): TGTGCCAGCAGCGCTCAGTGGAGGGCCCCGAGAAACGAGCAGTACTTC.

The chain combines TRBV28 with TRBJ2-7, with D possibly being TRBD2 (7 bases). CDR3 size: 14 residues. Trimming pared 1 base from V and 6 bases from J, leaving 13 bases between. Germline lookup yields CDR1 MDHEN and CDR2 SYDVKM. The CDR3 DNA follows: TGTGCCAGCAGTTTATCAGGACTAGGGGGCGAGCAGTACTTC. It is translated as CASSLSGLGGEQYF.

The sample holds one count of this clone. The chain has TRBV20-1 and TRBJ1-3; a weak D match, TRBD1 (6 bases). Trimming cost V 3 bases and J 0 bases, with 12 bases left between them. CDR3 length: 15 residues. CDR1 and CDR2 (germline): DFQATT, SNEGSKA (reference sequence). The CDR3 is CSASSGQISGNTIYF. CDR3 in DNA: TGCAGTGCTAGTTCTGGACAGATCTCTGGAAACACCATATATTTT.

This clone was detected a few times. The V gene is TRBV28, the J gene TRBJ1-4, with a tentative D call TRBD1 (6 bases). V lost 5 bases, J lost 8 bases, and 18 bases lay in between. Germline V gene sequence: CDR1 MDHEN, CDR2 SYDVKM. The CDR3 extends over 15 amino acids. The CDR3 nucleotides read TGTGCCAGCAGTCCCCCCGGGGGGACAAACGAAAAACTGTTTTTT. This gives the protein CASSPPGGTNEKLFF. The whole variable domain, remainder taken from reference TRBV28 and TRBJ1-4, is DVKVTQSSRYLVKRTGEKVFLECVQDMDHENMFWYRQDPGLGLRLIYFSYDVKMKEKGDIPEGYSVSREKKERFSLILESASTNQTSMYLCASSPPGGTNEKLFFGSGTQLSVL.

The chain couples TRBV11-2 to TRBJ2-1; 9 positions match TRBD2. CDR3 length: 16 amino acids. With V trimmed by 3 bases and J by 2 bases, 5 bases remained unmatched. Germline V CDR1 and CDR2: SGHAT, FQNNGV. As DNA, the CDR3 is TGTGCCAGCAGCTTGTTAGCGGGAGAAACCTACAATGAGCAGTTCTTC. It translates to CASSLLAGETYNEQFF.

The chain is built from TRBV21-1 and TRBJ1-2. TRBV21-1 is listed as a pseudogene. CDR3 length: 12 amino acids. The CDR3, as DNA: TGTGCCAGCAGGTCGGTTCTCCCTGGCTACACCTTC. Translating it yields CASRSVLPGYTF.

This rearrangement joins TRBV7-9 to TRBJ1-4; tentatively, D is TRBD1 (6 bases). CDR3 length equals 16 residues. Germline assignment: CDR1 SEHNR and CDR2 FQNEAQ (reference sequence). Trimming stripped 5 bases from V and 0 bases from J, with 13 bases between. DNA for the CDR3: TGTGCCAGCAGCAACGGACAGCTCGCAACTAATGAAAAACTGTTTTTT. Translating it yields CASSNGQLATNEKLFF.

J is TRBJ1-2 and V is TRBV6-2 or TRBV6-3, with 11 bases lining up with TRBD1. Trimming at V came to 0 bases and at J to 2 bases, leaving 5 bases not matched to a gene. In germline, CDR1 is MNHEY, CDR2 SVGEGT. The CDR3 spans 17 residues. The CDR3 loop is CASSYSGQGVTNYGYTF. The CDR3 bases are TGTGCCAGCAGTTACTCGGGACAGGGGGTGACCAACTATGGCTACACCTTC.

This rearrangement joins TRBV21-1 to TRBJ2-5; the listed D gene, TRBD2, was not tested against the DNA. TRBV21-1 represents a pseudogene. The CDR3 contains 19 residues. The CDR3 DNA is TGTGCCAGCAGCAAACCCGGGCGCTTCGCTAGCGGGGGTGCGGAGACCCAGTACTTC. Encoded protein: CASSKPGRFASGGAETQYF.

The J gene is TRBJ1-4, the V gene TRBV19, with 12 bases lining up with TRBD1. Trimming cost V 5 bases and J 8 bases; bases outside gene matches: 9. CDR1 and CDR2 (germline): LNHDA, SQIVND (reference sequence). The CDR3 is made up of 16 amino acids. CDR3 bases: TGTGCCAGTAGTCACCGGGCCGGGACAGGGGGCGAAAAACTGTTTTTT. Translating gives CASSHRAGTGGEKLFF.

This clone came up once. The chain recombines TRBV10-2 with TRBJ2-1; a weak D match, TRBD1 (6 bases). Germline CDR1 is WSHSY and CDR2 is SAAADI. The CDR3 runs 14 residues. V shed 8 bases and J shed 4 bases, with 15 bases lying between them. CDR3 residues: CASLGTQGYNEQFF. The CDR3 bases are TGCGCCAGCCTCGGGACACAAGGGTACAATGAGCAGTTCTTC.

This rearrangement joins TRBV5-4 to TRBJ1-3; D ambiguous. The CDR3 loop spans 14 amino acids. Germline loops: CDR1 SGHNT, CDR2 YYREEE (reference sequence). Between the trimmed V and J ends, which lost 1 base and 0 bases, there was a span of 5 bases. This CDR3 is CASSLKASGNTIYF. DNA of the CDR3: TGTGCCAGCAGCTTGAAAGCCTCTGGAAACACCATATATTTT.

This sequence joins TRBV3-1 (or the pseudogene TRBV3-2) and TRBJ2-7; D not resolved. Germline V gives CDR1 LGHDT, CDR2 YNNKEL (reference sequence). Trimming took off 4 bases at V and 6 bases at J, with 10 bases between the two ends. This CDR3 has 12 residues. CDR3 DNA: TGTGCCAGCAGCCTCACGGGTTCCGAGCAGTACTTC. Translated, it gives CASSLTGSEQYF.